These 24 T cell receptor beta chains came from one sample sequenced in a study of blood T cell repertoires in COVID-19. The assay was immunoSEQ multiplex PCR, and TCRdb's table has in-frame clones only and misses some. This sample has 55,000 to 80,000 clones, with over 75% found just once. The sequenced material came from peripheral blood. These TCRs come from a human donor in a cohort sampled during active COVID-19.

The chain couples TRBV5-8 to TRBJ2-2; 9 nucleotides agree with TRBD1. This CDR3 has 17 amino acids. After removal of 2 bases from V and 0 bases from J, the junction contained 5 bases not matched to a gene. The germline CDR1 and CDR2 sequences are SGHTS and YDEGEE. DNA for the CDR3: TGTGCCAGCAGCTTACCGGGACAGGGTGCGAACACCGGGGAGCTGTTTTTT. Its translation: CASSLPGQGANTGELFF.

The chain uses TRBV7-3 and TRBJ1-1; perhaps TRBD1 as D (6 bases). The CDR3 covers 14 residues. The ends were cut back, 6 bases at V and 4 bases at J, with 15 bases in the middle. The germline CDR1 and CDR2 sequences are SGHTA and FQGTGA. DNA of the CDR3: TGTGCCAGCAGTTTCAGGGGAGGGGGCACTGAAGCTTTCTTT. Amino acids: CASSFRGGGTEAFF. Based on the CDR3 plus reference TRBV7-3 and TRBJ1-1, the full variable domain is GAGVSQTPSNKVTEKGKYVELRCDPISGHTALYWYRQSLGQGPEFLIYFQGTGAADDSGLPNDRFFAVRPEGSVSTLKIQRTERGDSAVYLCASSFRGGGTEAFFGQGTRLTVV.

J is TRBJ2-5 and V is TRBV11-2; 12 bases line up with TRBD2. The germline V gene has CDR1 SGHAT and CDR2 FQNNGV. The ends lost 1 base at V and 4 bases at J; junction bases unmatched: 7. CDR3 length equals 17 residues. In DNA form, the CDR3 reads TGTGCCAGCAGCTTAGGGGCTAGCGGGGGGGCTCGAGAGACCCAGTACTTC. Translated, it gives CASSLGASGGARETQYF.

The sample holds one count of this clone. The CDR3 spells CASSSIMSAGGYEQYF. The CDR3 coding sequence is TGTGCCAGCAGCTCAATCATGTCAGCGGGGGGCTACGAGCAGTACTTC. The gene calls are TRBV7-8 and TRBJ2-7; 9 nucleotides line up with TRBD2. The V segment lost 4 bases and the J segment 3 bases; nucleotides outside the gene matches: 10. The CDR3 extends over 16 amino acids. The germline V gene has CDR1 SGHVS and CDR2 FQNEAQ.

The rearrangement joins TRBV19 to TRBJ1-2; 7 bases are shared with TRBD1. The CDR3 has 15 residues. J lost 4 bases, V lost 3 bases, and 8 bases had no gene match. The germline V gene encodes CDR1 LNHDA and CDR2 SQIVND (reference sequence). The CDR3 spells CASSMTGSGSYGYTF. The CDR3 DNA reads TGTGCCAGTAGTATGACAGGGTCGGGGAGCTATGGCTACACCTTC.

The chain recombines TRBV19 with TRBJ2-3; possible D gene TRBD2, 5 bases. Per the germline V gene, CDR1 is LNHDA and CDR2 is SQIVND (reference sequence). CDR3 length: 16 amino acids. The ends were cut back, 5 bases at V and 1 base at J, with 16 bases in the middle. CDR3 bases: TGTGCCAGTAGTGTGAAACCTAGCCGGGGCACAGATACGCAGTATTTT. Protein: CASSVKPSRGTDTQYF.

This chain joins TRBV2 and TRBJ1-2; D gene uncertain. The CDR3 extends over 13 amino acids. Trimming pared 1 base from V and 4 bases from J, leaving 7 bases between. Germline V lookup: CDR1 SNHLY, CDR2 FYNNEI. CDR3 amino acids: CASSEEAAYGYTF. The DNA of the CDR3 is TGTGCCAGCAGTGAAGAGGCGGCCTATGGCTACACCTTC.

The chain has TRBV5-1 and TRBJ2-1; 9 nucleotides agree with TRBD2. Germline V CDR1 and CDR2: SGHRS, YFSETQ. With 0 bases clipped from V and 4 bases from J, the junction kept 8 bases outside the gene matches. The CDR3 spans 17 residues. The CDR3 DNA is TGCGCCAGCAGCTTGGTGGGAGCGGGGGGCCTTTACAATGAGCAGTTCTTC. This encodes CASSLVGAGGLYNEQFF.

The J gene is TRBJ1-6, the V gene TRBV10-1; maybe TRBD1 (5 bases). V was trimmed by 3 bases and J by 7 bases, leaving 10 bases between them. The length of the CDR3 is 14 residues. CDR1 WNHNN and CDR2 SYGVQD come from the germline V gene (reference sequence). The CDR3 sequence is CASSETGSNSPLHF. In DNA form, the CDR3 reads TGCGCCAGCAGTGAAACAGGTTCAAATTCACCCCTCCACTTT.

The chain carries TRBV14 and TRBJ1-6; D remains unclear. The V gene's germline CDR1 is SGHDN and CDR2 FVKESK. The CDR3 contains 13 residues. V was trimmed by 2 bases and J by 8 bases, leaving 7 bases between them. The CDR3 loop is CASSQSPDSPLHF. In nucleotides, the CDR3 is TGTGCCAGCAGCCAATCCCCGGATTCACCCCTCCACTTT.

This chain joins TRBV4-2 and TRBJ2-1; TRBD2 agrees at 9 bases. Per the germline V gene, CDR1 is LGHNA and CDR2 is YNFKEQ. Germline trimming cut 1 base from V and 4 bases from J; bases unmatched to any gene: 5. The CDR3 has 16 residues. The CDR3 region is CASSQASTSGYNEQFF. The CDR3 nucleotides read TGTGCCAGCAGCCAAGCCTCGACTAGCGGTTACAATGAGCAGTTCTTC.

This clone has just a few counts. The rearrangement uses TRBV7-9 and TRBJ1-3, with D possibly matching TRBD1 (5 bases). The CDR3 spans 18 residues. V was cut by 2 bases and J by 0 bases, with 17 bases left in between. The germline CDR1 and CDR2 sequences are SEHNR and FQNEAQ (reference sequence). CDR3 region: CASSLYSGPARSGNTIYF. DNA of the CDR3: TGTGCCAGCAGCTTATATTCAGGGCCTGCCCGCTCTGGAAACACCATATATTTT.

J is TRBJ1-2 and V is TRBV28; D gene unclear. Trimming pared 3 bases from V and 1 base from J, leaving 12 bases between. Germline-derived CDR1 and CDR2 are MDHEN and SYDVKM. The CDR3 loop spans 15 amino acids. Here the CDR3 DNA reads TGTGCCAGCAGTTTCATAATGTCCTATAACTATGGCTACACCTTC. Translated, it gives CASSFIMSYNYGYTF.

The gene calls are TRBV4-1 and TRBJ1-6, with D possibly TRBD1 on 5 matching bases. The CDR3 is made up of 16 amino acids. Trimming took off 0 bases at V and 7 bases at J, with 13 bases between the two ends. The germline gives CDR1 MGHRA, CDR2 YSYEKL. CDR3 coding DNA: TGCGCCAGCAGCCAAGATGGGGGGATCGGGAATTCACCCCTCCACTTT. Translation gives CASSQDGGIGNSPLHF.

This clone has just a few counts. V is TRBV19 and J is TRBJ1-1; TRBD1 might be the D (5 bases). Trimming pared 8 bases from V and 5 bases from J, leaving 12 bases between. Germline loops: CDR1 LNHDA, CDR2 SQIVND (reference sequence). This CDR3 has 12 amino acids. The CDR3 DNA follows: TGTGCCAGTCTCCAGGGCGTGACTGAAGCTTTCTTT. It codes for CASLQGVTEAFF.

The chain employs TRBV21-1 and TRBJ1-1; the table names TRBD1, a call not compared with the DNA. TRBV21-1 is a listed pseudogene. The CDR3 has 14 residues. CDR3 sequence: CASSKETENTEAFF. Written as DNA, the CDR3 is TGTGCCAGCAGCAAAGAGACAGAGAACACTGAAGCTTTCTTT.

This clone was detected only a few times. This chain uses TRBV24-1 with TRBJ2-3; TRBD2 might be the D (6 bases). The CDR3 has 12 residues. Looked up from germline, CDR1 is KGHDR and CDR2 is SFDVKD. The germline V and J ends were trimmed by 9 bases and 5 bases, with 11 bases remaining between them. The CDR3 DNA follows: TGTGCCACCGCGGGATCGGGAGATACGCAGTATTTT. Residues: CATAGSGDTQYF.

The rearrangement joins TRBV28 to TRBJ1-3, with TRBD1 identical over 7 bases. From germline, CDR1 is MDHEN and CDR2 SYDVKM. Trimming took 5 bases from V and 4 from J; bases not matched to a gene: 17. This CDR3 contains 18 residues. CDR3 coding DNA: TGTGCCAGCAGTAAAGCGGGAGGGGGCTCTCTTTTGGGAAACACCATATATTTT. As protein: CASSKAGGGSLLGNTIYF.

CDR3 protein: CASSPGLAGEREQFF. The DNA of the CDR3 is TGTGCCAGCAGCCCGGGACTAGCGGGAGAAAGGGAGCAGTTCTTC. The chain has TRBV6-5 and TRBJ2-1; 14 bases agree with TRBD2. V lost 6 bases to trimming and J lost 10 bases; unmatched junction nucleotides: 8. The CDR3 consists of 15 residues. CDR1 is MNHEY and CDR2 is SVGAGI in the germline V gene.

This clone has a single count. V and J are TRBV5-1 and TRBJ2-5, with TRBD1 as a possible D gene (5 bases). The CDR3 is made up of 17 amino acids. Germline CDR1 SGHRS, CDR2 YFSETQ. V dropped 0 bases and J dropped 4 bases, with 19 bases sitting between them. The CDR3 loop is CASSLAARGSSGETQYF. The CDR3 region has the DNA TGCGCCAGCAGCTTGGCCGCAAGGGGATCTTCCGGAGAGACCCAGTACTTC.

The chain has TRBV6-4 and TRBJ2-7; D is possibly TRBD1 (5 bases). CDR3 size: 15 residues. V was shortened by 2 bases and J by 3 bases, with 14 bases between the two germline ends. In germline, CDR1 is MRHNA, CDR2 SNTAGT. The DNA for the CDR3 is TGTGCCAGCAGTGACCCCCAGGGTGGAATCTACGAGCAGTACTTC. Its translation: CASSDPQGGIYEQYF.

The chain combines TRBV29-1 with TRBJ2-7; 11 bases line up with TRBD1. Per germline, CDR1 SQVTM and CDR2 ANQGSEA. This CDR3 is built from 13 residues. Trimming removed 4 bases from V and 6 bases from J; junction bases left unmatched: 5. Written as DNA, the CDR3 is TGCAGCGTTGGGACAGGGGGCACCGGCGAGCAGTACTTC. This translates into CSVGTGGTGEQYF.

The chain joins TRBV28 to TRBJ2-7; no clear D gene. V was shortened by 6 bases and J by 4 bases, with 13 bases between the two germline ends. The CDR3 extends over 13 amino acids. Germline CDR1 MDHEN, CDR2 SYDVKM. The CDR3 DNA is TGTGCCAGCAGCCCCGACTTGGCATACGAGCAGTACTTC. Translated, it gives CASSPDLAYEQYF. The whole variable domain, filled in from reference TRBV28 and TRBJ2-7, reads DVKVTQSSRYLVKRTGEKVFLECVQDMDHENMFWYRQDPGLGLRLIYFSYDVKMKEKGDIPEGYSVSREKKERFSLILESASTNQTSMYLCASSPDLAYEQYFGPGTRLTVT.

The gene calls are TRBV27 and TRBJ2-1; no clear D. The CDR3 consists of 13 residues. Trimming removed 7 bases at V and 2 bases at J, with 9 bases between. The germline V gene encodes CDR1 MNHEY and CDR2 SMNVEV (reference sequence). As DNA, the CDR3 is TGTGCCAGCAAGACGGGTCCCTACAATGAGCAGTTCTTC. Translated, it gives CASKTGPYNEQFF.